These T cell receptor beta chains were read from a single sample in a study of blood T cell repertoires in COVID-19. Profiled with immunoSEQ multiplex PCR; TCRdb holds only in-frame clones, not every one. The sample lists about 340,000 clones, about 90% seen once, with approximately 3.5% in the top ten. The material sequenced was peripheral blood. These receptor sequences come from a woman aged 18-29 years who had recovered from COVID-19. Each CDR3 is given with its conserved first and last residue. A D gene is named only where the DNA matches it firmly. The size entry is marked missing in some rows and otherwise reads once, few, many or a size class.

-	TRBV27	TRBJ2-5	-	TGTGCCAGCGGCCCCAGGAGGGAGACCCAGTACTTC	CASGPRRETQYF
-	TRBV9	TRBJ2-5	TRBD2	TGTGCCAGCAGCGTAAATAGCGGGAGCCAAGAGACCCAGTACTTC	CASSVNSGSQETQYF
few	TRBV7-9	TRBJ1-4	TRBD1	TGTGCCAGCAGCGCAACCCGGGACAGGGAAATTAATGAAAAACTGTTTTTT	CASSATRDREINEKLFF
-	TRBV6-4	TRBJ2-3	TRBD1	TGTGCCAGCAGTCGGGACAGGGGGCTCAGAGATACGCAGTATTTT	CASSRDRGLRDTQYF
few	TRBV29-1	TRBJ1-1	-	TGCAGCGTTGAAAAACGGGTCGACACTGAAGCTTTCTTT	CSVEKRVDTEAFF
-	TRBV4-3	TRBJ2-3	-	TGCGCCAGCAGCCAAGATAACAGGGTGGCAGATACGCAGTATTTT	CASSQDNRVADTQYF
once	TRBV5-1	TRBJ2-4	TRBD1	TGCGCCAGCAGCGCCAGGGGGTCGAACATTCAGTACTTC	CASSARGSNIQYF
-	TRBV7-9	TRBJ2-1	-	TGTGCCAGCAGCCCCGGGATAGCACCTAACAATGAGCAGTTCTTC	CASSPGIAPNNEQFF
-	TRBV19	TRBJ2-2	TRBD2	TGTGCCACCGGCTGGGGACTAAACGGGGACACCGGGGAGCTGTTTTTT	CATGWGLNGDTGELFF
-	TRBV23-1	TRBJ2-2	-	TGCGCCAGCAGTCAAGGAGTTACCTCTCCCGGGGAGCTGTTTTTT	CASSQGVTSPGELFF
few	TRBV10-1	TRBJ2-2	TRBD1	TGCGCCAGCAGGGCCCAACAGGGGGCCGGGGAGCTGTTTTTT	CASRAQQGAGELFF
-	TRBV5-6	TRBJ1-1	TRBD1	TGTGCCAGCAGCGTAATCACAGGGGGAGGAACTGAAGCTTTCTTT	CASSVITGGGTEAFF
-	TRBV2	TRBJ2-1	TRBD1	TGTGCCACCGCGACAGGGAGTGGCTCGGGTGAGCAGTTCTTC	CATATGSGSGEQFF
once	TRBV6-5	TRBJ1-3	-	TGTGCCAGTGTTCCGACAGCCTCTGGAAACACCATATATTTT	CASVPTASGNTIYF
-	TRBV7-9	TRBJ2-1	-	TGTGCCAGCAGCCCGGGGAGGTCCGCCGGGCGAAATGAGCAGTTCTTC	CASSPGRSAGRNEQFF
-	TRBV11-2	TRBJ1-1	TRBD1	TGTGCCAGCAGCTTGCAGGACAGGGGGCCACTGAACACTGAAGCTTTCTTT	CASSLQDRGPLNTEAFF
-	TRBV5-4	TRBJ2-2	TRBD2	TGTGCCAGCAGCCGGGGACTAGCGGGCGACACCGGGGAGCTGTTTTTT	CASSRGLAGDTGELFF